This T cell receptor (beta chain) appears in the sequencing data of a study of CD8 T cells in ankylosing spondylitis. Study findings and constraints: Matched ankylosing spondylitis synovial fluid reportedly showed significant enrichment of disease-linked clones. Peripheral blood samples showed relatively rare disease-linked clones, and these clones were CD8+. Some motif variants had been reported before (in reactive arthritis synovial fluid and blood). Ankylosing spondylitis blood appeared to be characterized by a TCR beta motif of several highly homologous variants.

Comment on this clonotype: Its antigen remains unknown.

Quantitative 5'-RACE with molecular barcodes was used to make the TCR beta libraries. TCRdb analysed the 5' RACE reads with MiXCR anew, one entry per CDR3 protein. The data contain more than 250,000 distinct CDR3 sequences, around 8% of them singletons. This receptor was obtained from a male donor with ankylosing spondylitis. The specimen was blood, either unsorted or a sorted T cell fraction (not recorded which).

The CDR3 protein is CSARDRGGGRNEQYF. In DNA, the CDR3 is TGCAGTGCTAGAGATCGGGGCGGGGGGCGCAACGAGCAGTACTTC. The chain joins TRBV20-1 to TRBJ2-7; TRBD2 matches at 8 bases. V was clipped by 0 bases and J by 5 bases; unmatched bases: 9. CDR1 is DFQATT and CDR2 is SNEGSKA in the germline V gene (reference sequence). CDR3 size: 15 residues.